This T cell receptor beta chain is drawn from a study of cytotoxic CD8 clonotypes in ibrutinib-treated CLL. Findings and caveats of the study: Before falling back toward baseline at progression, clonality had risen at the time of ibrutinib response.

To note about this clone: Its matching antigen is unknown.

This table comes from immunoSEQ multiplex PCR, and its TCRdb copy is limited to in-frame clones, with some not included. The table shows some 300,000 clones, with about 80% occurring only once. Trimming took off 7 bases at V and 0 bases at J, with 10 bases between the two ends. Germline V gene sequence: CDR1 SQVTM, CDR2 ANQGSEA. The CDR3 contains 13 residues. The sample here was PBMCs, taken before ibrutinib treatment. The V and J genes are TRBV29-1 and TRBJ2-1, with D maybe TRBD2 (6 bases). The TCR sequence derives from a human donor with chronic lymphocytic leukemia. The CDR3 is CSGKRVSYNEQFF. The DNA for the CDR3 is TGCAGCGGCAAGCGGGTCTCCTACAATGAGCAGTTCTTC.